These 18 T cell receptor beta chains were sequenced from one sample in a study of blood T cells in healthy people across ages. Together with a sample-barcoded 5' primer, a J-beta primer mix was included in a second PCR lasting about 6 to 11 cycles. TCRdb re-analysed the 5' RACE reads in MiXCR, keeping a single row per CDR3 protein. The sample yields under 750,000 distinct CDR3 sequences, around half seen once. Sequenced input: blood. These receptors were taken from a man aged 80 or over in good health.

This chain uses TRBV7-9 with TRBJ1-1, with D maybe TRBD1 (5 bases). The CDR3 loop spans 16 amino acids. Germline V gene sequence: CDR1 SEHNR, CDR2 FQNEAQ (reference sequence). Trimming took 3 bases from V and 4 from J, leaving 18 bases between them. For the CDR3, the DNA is TGTGCCAGCAGCTTCCCCGGGGCCAGCCGGGCCACTGAAGCTTTCTTT. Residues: CASSFPGASRATEAFF.

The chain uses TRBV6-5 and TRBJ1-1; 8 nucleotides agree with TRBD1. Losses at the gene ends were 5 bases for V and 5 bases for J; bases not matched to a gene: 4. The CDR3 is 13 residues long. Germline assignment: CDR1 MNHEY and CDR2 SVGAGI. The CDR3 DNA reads TGTGCCAGCAGTGACAGGGGATGGACTGAAGCTTTCTTT. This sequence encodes CASSDRGWTEAFF.

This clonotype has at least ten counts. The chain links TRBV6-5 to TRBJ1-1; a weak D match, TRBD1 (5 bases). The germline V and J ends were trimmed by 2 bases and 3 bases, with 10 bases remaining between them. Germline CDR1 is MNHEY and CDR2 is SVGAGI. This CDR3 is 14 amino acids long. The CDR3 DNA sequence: TGTGCCAGCAGTTACCTGGGGGGGTACACTGAAGCTTTCTTT. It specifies CASSYLGGYTEAFF.

CDR3 amino acids: CSARGASRSTDTQYF. The CDR3, as DNA: TGCAGTGCTAGGGGGGCTAGCCGGAGCACAGATACGCAGTATTTT. This chain joins TRBV20-1 and TRBJ2-3; tentative D call: TRBD1 (6 bases). The germline V and J ends were trimmed by 3 bases and 0 bases, with 13 bases remaining between them. Germline CDR1 DFQATT, CDR2 SNEGSKA (reference sequence). The CDR3 is made up of 15 amino acids.

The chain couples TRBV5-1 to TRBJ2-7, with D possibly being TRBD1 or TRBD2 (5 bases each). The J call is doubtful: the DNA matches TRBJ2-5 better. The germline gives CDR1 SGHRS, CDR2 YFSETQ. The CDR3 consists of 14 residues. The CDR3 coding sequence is TGCGCCAGCAGCTTGGATGGGACGGGGGAGACCCAGTACTTC. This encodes CASSLDGTGETQYF.

The CDR3 here is CASSTRTGPAGGYTF. The CDR3 nucleotides are TGTGCCAGCAGCACCCGGACAGGACCTGCGGGGGGCTACACCTTC. The chain has TRBV7-9 and TRBJ1-2, with TRBD1 matching 7 bases. Trimming cost V 5 bases and J 8 bases; bases outside gene matches: 14. Germline values: CDR1 SEHNR, CDR2 FQNEAQ (reference sequence). This CDR3 is built from 15 residues.

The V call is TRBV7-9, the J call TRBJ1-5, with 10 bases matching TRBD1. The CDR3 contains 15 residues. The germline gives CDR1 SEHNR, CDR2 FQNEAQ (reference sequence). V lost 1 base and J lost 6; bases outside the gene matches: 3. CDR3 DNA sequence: TGTGCCAGCAGCTTAGGACAGGGGGCGGCTCAGCCCCAGCATTTT. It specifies CASSLGQGAAQPQHF.

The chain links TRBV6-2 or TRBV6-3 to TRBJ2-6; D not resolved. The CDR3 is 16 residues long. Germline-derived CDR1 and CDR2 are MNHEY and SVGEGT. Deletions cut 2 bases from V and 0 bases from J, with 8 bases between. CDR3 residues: CASSYRRYSGANVLTF. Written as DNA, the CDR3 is TGTGCCAGCAGTTACCGGCGTTACTCTGGGGCCAACGTCCTGACTTTC.

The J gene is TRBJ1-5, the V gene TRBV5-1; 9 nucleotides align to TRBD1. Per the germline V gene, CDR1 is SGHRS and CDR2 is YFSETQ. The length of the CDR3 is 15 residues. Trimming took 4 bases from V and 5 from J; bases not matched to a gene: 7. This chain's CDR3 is CASSPGTGKDQPQHF. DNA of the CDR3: TGCGCCAGCAGCCCCGGGACAGGGAAGGATCAGCCCCAGCATTTT.

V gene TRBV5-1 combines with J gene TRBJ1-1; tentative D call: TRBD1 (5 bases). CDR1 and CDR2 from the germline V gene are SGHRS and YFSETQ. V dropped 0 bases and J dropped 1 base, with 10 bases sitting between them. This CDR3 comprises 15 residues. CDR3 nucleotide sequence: TGCGCCAGCAGCTTGGACGGCAGGGCGAACACTGAAGCTTTCTTT. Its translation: CASSLDGRANTEAFF. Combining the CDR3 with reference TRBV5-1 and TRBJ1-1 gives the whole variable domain KAGVTQTPRYLIKTRGQQVTLSCSPISGHRSVSWYQQTPGQGLQFLFEYFSETQRNKGNFPGRFSGRQFSNSRSEMNVSTLELGDSALYLCASSLDGRANTEAFFGQGTRLTVV.

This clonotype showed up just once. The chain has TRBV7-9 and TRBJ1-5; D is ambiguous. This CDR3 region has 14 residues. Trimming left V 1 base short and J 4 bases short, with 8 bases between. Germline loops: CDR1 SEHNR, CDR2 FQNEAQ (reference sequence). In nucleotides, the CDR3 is TGTGCCAGCAGCTTAGAAGGCATTAATCAGCCCCAGCATTTT. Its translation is CASSLEGINQPQHF.

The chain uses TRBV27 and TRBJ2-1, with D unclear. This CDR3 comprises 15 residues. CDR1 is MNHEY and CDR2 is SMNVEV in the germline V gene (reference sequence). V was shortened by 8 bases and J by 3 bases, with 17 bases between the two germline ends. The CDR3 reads CASRQPGVIYNEQFF. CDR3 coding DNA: TGTGCCAGCCGGCAACCGGGCGTTATCTACAATGAGCAGTTCTTC.

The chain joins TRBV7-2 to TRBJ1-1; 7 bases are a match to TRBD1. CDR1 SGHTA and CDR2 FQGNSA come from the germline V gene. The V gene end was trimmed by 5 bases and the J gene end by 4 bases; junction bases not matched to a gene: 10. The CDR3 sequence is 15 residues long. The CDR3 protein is CASSQEGATSTEAFF. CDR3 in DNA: TGTGCCAGCAGCCAGGAGGGGGCCACGAGCACTGAAGCTTTCTTT.

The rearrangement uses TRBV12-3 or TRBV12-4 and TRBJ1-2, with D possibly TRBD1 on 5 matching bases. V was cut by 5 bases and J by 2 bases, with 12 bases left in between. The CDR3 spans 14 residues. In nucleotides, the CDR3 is TGTGCCAGCAGTCCCGCGGGGCGGAACTATGGCTACACCTTC. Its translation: CASSPAGRNYGYTF.

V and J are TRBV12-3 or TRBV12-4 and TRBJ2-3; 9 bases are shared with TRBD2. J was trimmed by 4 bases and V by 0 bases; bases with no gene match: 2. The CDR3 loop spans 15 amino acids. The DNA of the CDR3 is TGTGCCAGCAGTTTAGCGGCGGGAGGGGCAGATACGCAGTATTTT. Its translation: CASSLAAGGADTQYF.

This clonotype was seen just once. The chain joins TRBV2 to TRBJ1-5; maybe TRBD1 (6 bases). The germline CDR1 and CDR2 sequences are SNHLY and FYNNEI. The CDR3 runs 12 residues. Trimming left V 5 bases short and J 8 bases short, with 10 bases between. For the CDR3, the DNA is TGTGCCAGCAGTCCCCAGGGGAAGCCCCAGCATTTT. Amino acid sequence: CASSPQGKPQHF.

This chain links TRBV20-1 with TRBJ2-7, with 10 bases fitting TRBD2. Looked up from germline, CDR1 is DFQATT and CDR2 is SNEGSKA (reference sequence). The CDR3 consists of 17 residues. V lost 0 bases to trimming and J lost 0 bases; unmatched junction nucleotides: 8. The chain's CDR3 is CSARDLRASGSSYEQYF. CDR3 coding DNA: TGCAGTGCTAGAGATCTTCGGGCTAGCGGGAGCTCCTACGAGCAGTACTTC.

The CDR3 region is CASSSPTSSGNTIYF. The DNA for the CDR3 is TGTGCCAGCAGTTCCCCTACCAGCTCTGGAAACACCATATATTTT. This sequence joins TRBV12-3 or TRBV12-4 and TRBJ1-3, with D unclear. V lost 4 bases to trimming and J lost 0 bases, with 10 bases between them. This CDR3 is 15 amino acids long.